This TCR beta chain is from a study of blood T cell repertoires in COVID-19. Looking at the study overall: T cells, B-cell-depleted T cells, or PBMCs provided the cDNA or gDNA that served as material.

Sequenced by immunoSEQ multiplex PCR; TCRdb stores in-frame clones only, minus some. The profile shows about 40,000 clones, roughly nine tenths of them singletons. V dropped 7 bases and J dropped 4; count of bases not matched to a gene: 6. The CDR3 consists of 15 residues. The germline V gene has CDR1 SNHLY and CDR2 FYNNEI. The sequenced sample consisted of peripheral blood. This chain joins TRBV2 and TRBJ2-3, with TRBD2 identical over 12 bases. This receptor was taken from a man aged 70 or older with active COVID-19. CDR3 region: CASNILAGGSDTQYF. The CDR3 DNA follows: TGTGCCAGCAATATACTAGCGGGGGGTTCAGATACGCAGTATTTT.